This entry lists 18 T cell receptor beta chains sequenced from one sample in a study of cytomegalovirus exposure and HLA in healthy donors. Libraries were prepared by immunoSEQ multiplex PCR; TCRdb keeps only in-frame clonotypes and omits some of them. There are about 220,000 clones in the sample; over 80% occur only once, and over 12% lies in the top ten. Input material: PBMCs. The receptor set was obtained from a woman aged 30 to 39 in good health and CMV-seropositive.

The gene calls are TRBV27 and TRBJ1-1, with D tentatively TRBD1 (6 bases). CDR1 MNHEY and CDR2 SMNVEV come from the germline V gene (reference sequence). The V end lost 5 bases, the J end lost 2 bases, and 9 bases lay between the germline ends. The CDR3 has 13 residues. The CDR3 reads CASSTDSNTEAFF. The CDR3 DNA reads TGTGCCAGCAGTACGGACAGCAACACTGAAGCTTTCTTT.

The rearrangement links TRBV12-5 to TRBJ2-7; 8 nucleotides align to TRBD1. With 8 bases clipped from V and 7 bases from J, the junction kept 7 bases outside the gene matches. This CDR3 is built from 12 residues. Germline V CDR1 and CDR2: LGHNT, FRNRAP. CDR3 nucleotide sequence: TGTGCTAGTAGTCAGGGGGCTGGGGAGCAGTACTTC. It codes for CASSQGAGEQYF.

V usage is TRBV6-5 and J usage is TRBJ2-7; D is uncertain. V dropped 8 bases and J dropped 4 bases, with 15 bases sitting between them. This CDR3 comprises 13 residues. Germline loops: CDR1 MNHEY, CDR2 SVGAGI. This CDR3 reads CASAPSQWYEQYF. As DNA, the CDR3 is TGTGCCAGCGCTCCATCCCAGTGGTACGAGCAGTACTTC.

The chain uses TRBV13 and TRBJ1-1; a weak D match, TRBD1 (5 bases). Germline loops: CDR1 PRHDT, CDR2 FYEKMQ (reference sequence). The V gene lost 5 bases and the J gene lost 1 base, with 8 bases spanning the gap. The CDR3 length is 13 residues. CDR3 sequence: CASSPTGNTEAFF. The CDR3 DNA reads as TGTGCCAGCAGCCCTACAGGGAACACTGAAGCTTTCTTT.

The chain couples TRBV11-3 to TRBJ1-1; no clear D. CDR1 is SGHNT and CDR2 is YENEEA in the germline V gene. V lost 5 bases to trimming and J lost 1 base, with 8 bases between them. CDR3 length: 13 amino acids. This CDR3 reads CASSGRKNTEAFF. For the CDR3, the DNA is TGTGCCAGCAGCGGGCGAAAGAACACTGAAGCTTTCTTT.

This chain joins TRBV7-9 and TRBJ1-1; 8 nucleotides align to TRBD1. The V and J ends lost 5 bases and 5 bases, in that order; junction bases with no gene match: 4. The CDR3 spans 13 residues. The germline CDR1 and CDR2 sequences are SEHNR and FQNEAQ (reference sequence). DNA of the CDR3: TGTGCCAGCAGCCGGCGGACAGGGACTGAAGCTTTCTTT. Its protein product is CASSRRTGTEAFF.

This chain connects TRBV27 to TRBJ1-4; a possible D gene is TRBD1 (5 bases). The ends were cut back, 5 bases at V and 11 bases at J, with 18 bases in the middle. The CDR3 has 14 amino acids. The V gene's germline CDR1 is MNHEY and CDR2 SMNVEV (reference sequence). This CDR3 reads CASSRQGTAVKLFF. The CDR3 region has the DNA TGTGCCAGCAGTCGACAAGGGACGGCGGTGAAACTGTTTTTT. The whole variable domain, filled in from reference TRBV27 and TRBJ1-4, reads EAQVTQNPRYLITVTGKKLTVTCSQNMNHEYMSWYRQDPGLGLRQIYYSMNVEVTDKGDVPEGYKVSRKEKRNFPLILESPSPNQTSLYFCASSRQGTAVKLFFGSGTQLSVL.

This chain uses TRBV11-3 with TRBJ2-1, with a weak D call TRBD2 (6 bases). Germline V gene data show CDR1 as SGHNT and CDR2 as YENEEA. Trimming removed 6 bases at V and 4 bases at J, with 16 bases between. The CDR3 spans 15 residues. The CDR3 DNA is TGTGCCAGCAGAGGACTAAACGAACAATACAATGAGCAGTTCTTC. Amino acids: CASRGLNEQYNEQFF.

V gene TRBV30 combines with J gene TRBJ1-1, with a possible D match to TRBD1 (5 bases). The CDR3 sequence is 15 residues long. CDR1 is GTSNPN, CDR2 SVGIG, per germline (reference sequence). Between the trimmed V and J ends, which lost 6 bases and 3 bases, there was a span of 20 bases. The CDR3 coding sequence is TGTGCCTGTGCGTGGGGGACTTGGGTGGACACTGAAGCTTTCTTT. It specifies CACAWGTWVDTEAFF.

The chain employs TRBV7-9 and TRBJ2-2; D might be TRBD2 (5 bases). The CDR3 is 16 amino acids. Deletions cut 4 bases from V and 0 bases from J, with 12 bases between. In germline, CDR1 is SEHNR, CDR2 FQNEAQ (reference sequence). In DNA, the CDR3 is TGTGCCAGCAGCTCCCCTAAGAGGGCGAACACCGGGGAGCTGTTTTTT. Protein product: CASSSPKRANTGELFF. Using reference TRBV7-9 and TRBJ2-2 for the parts outside the CDR3, the full variable domain is DTGVSQNPRHKITKRGQNVTFRCDPISEHNRLYWYRQTLGQGPEFLTYFQNEAQLEKSRLLSDRFSAERPKGSFSTLEIQRTEQGDSAMYLCASSSPKRANTGELFFGEGSRLTVL.

V usage is TRBV5-1 and J usage is TRBJ2-2, with 14 nucleotides matching TRBD2. Germline CDR1 and CDR2: SGHRS and YFSETQ. The CDR3 contains 20 residues. V shed 10 bases, J shed 0 bases, and the junction held 17 bases outside the gene matches. The CDR3 reads CAGEPPGLAGVRANTGELFF. CDR3 bases: TGCGCCGGGGAACCTCCGGGACTAGCGGGAGTAAGGGCGAACACCGGGGAGCTGTTTTTT.

The genes are TRBV25-1 and TRBJ2-3, with D maybe TRBD1 (6 bases). The germline V gene has CDR1 MGHDK and CDR2 SYGVNS. This CDR3 region has 15 residues. V dropped 1 base and J dropped 3 bases, with 11 bases sitting between them. The CDR3 is CASSESDRRTDTQYF. In DNA form, the CDR3 reads TGTGCCAGCAGTGAATCGGACAGACGGACAGATACGCAGTATTTT.

This chain connects TRBV30 to TRBJ2-7, with a tentative D call TRBD2 (6 bases). Germline-derived CDR1 and CDR2 are GTSNPN and SVGIG (reference sequence). The CDR3 extends over 14 amino acids. Trimming took 2 bases from V and 7 from J, leaving 18 bases between them. Here the CDR3 DNA reads TGTGCCTGGAGTAGGGGACTTATAACGCAGGAGCAGTACTTC. This translates into CAWSRGLITQEQYF.

This sequence joins TRBV30 and TRBJ2-1, with D perhaps TRBD2 (5 bases). The CDR3 sequence is 15 residues long. Germline CDR1 GTSNPN, CDR2 SVGIG (reference sequence). V was pared by 3 bases and J by 8 bases, with 20 bases between. The CDR3 loop reads CAWRPFTGVRDEQFF. The DNA for the CDR3 is TGTGCCTGGAGGCCGTTTACCGGGGTGAGGGATGAGCAGTTCTTC.

This sequence joins TRBV27 and TRBJ1-1, with no clear D. Trimming took off 6 bases at V and 1 base at J, with 9 bases between the two ends. Per germline, CDR1 MNHEY and CDR2 SMNVEV (reference sequence). The CDR3 sequence is 13 residues long. CDR3 nucleotide sequence: TGTGCCAGCAGCCTAACCAGGAACACTGAAGCTTTCTTT. Translated, it gives CASSLTRNTEAFF.

The J gene is TRBJ2-5, the V gene TRBV6-5; 9 nucleotides line up with TRBD1. The V segment lost 5 bases and the J segment 7 bases; nucleotides outside the gene matches: 8. Germline V CDR1 and CDR2: MNHEY, SVGAGI. CDR3 length: 14 amino acids. The CDR3 reads CASSAGQGLGTQYF. The CDR3, as DNA: TGTGCCAGCAGTGCCGGACAGGGGTTGGGGACCCAGTACTTC.

The genes are TRBV29-1 and TRBJ2-1; the match to TRBD2 covers 9 bases. The CDR3 covers 15 residues. The ends lost 7 bases at V and 4 bases at J; junction bases unmatched: 11. Germline-derived CDR1 and CDR2 are SQVTM and ANQGSEA. Here the CDR3 reads CSALSLAGSYNEQFF. CDR3 nucleotide sequence: TGCAGCGCCCTTTCGCTAGCGGGATCTTACAATGAGCAGTTCTTC.

V is TRBV7-2 and J is TRBJ2-7; 7 bases fit TRBD2. Germline V gives CDR1 SGHTA, CDR2 FQGNSA. The J segment lost 3 bases and the V segment lost 5 bases, leaving 7 bases of the junction unmatched. The CDR3 runs to 14 residues. CDR3 protein: CASSPAGTDYEQYF. The CDR3 nucleotides read TGTGCCAGCAGCCCAGCGGGGACGGACTACGAGCAGTACTTC. The whole variable domain, filled in from reference TRBV7-2 and TRBJ2-7, reads GAGVSQSPSNKVTEKGKDVELRCDPISGHTALYWYRQSLGQGLEFLIYFQGNSAPDKSGLPSDRFSAERTGGSVSTLTIQRTQQEDSAVYLCASSPAGTDYEQYFGPGTRLTVT.